Sequencing of this T cell receptor beta chain was carried out in a study of regulatory dendritic cells for organ transplantation. Background on the study: Regulatory dendritic cells were monocyte-derived, receiving vitamin D3 on days 0 and 4 and IL-10 on day 4. Study results and caveats: Alloreactive memory CD8+ T cell pools varied considerably between individuals.

Sorted T cells were CFSE-labeled and cultured more than 4 days with allogeneic regulatory or mature dendritic cells at 1:10. Produced via immunoSEQ multiplex PCR; TCRdb's table is partial and in-frame only. The sample consists of about 21,000 clones, roughly 87% of them appearing once. A note on this clone: Its antigen remains unknown.

The CDR3 covers 15 residues. Trimming removed 4 bases from V and 4 bases from J, with 14 bases in between. Germline CDR1 reads SGHNT; CDR2 reads YYREEE (reference sequence). This receptor was obtained from a human donor in good health. Input material: naive CD4+ T cells from blood cultured with dendritic cells. The subset denotes: CD45RA+ naive T cells. The chain uses TRBV5-4 and TRBJ2-2; D is possibly TRBD2 (6 bases). As DNA, the CDR3 is TGTGCCAGCAGCGTGCCGACTAGTTCCACCGGGGAGCTGTTTTTT. Its protein is CASSVPTSSTGELFF.